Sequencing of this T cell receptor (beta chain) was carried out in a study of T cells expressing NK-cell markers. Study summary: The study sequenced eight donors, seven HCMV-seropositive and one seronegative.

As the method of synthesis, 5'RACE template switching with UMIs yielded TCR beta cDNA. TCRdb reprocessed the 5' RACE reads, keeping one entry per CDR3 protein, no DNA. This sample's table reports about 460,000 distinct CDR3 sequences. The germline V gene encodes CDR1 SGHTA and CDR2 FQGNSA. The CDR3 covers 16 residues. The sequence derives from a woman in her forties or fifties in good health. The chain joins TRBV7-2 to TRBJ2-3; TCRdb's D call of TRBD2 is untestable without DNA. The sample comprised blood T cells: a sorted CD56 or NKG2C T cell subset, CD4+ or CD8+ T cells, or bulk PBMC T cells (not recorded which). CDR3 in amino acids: CASSSQAGLSTDTQYF.